This T cell receptor (beta chain) was identified in a study of shared clonotypes between healthy human individuals (dated by TCRdb to between 2020 and 2021). With respect to the entire study: Two women and a few men aged 18 to 49 years were included in the cohort. Per donor, three plates each were used for CD4 naive and CD4 memory, two for CD8 naive, and one for CD8 memory. The study deeply sequenced blood TCR repertoires of about 5 healthy adults to estimate repertoire size and the extent of clonotype sharing between individuals. Libraries were prepared and TCR repertoires were sequenced by different laboratories using diverse techniques, in order to increase sequencing depth and limit assay-specific biases. Per donor, leukapheresis produced somewhere between about 0.94 and 9.5 billion PBMCs. The paper's findings and limits, for the study overall: Approximately 5% of naive CD4, approximately 3.7% of naive CD8, approximately 2% of memory CD4, and 0.4% of memory CD8 clonotypes were shared across a few donors. The genetic and exposure-history diversity represented was limited by the small number of donors. Rarefaction of sorted-subset datasets indicated incomplete sequencing despite the large sequencing depth. Only blood was sampled, and tissue TCR repertoires likely differ from those in blood. Pairwise subsampling indicated that sequencing depth was expected to affect the degree of clonotype sharing among donors. Clonotypes shared by all four sorted-subset donors showed higher generation probabilities than non-shared clonotypes. Larger estimated clonotype richness was generally found for naive subsets than for memory subsets.

In the case of this clone: Its specific antigen is unknown. No clone much larger than this one lies a single base away; base qualities are absent.

Using the deep immunoSEQ assay, TCR CDR3 regions were amplified from genomic DNA by multiplex PCR. Extracted genomic DNA from each cell subset was distributed evenly across all wells of several immunoSEQ 96-well plates, and each plate was treated as a replicate. For sorted subsets, roughly 200 ng of genomic DNA, equivalent to 25,000 to 35,000 T cell genomes, went into each replicate PCR. The purified libraries were quantified using a Qubit 3.0 fluorometer, sized with a Bioanalyzer 2100, and then quantified again using the KAPA Library Quantification kit. Every immunoSEQ 96-well plate was sequenced on a dedicated single-read 150-cycle Illumina NextSeq 550 flow cell. As for how the authors treated the data: The immunoSEQ output contained only junctional sequences without quality scores, so filtering could not match that applied to full-length reads. Sequences were annotated with PyIR, a Python wrapper for IgBLAST v1.9, and V/J genes and CDR3 were assigned using IMGT germline references. Any read was removed if the V/J assignment was weak (E-value above 1e-6), the CDR3 was missing, or the read contained stop codons, out-of-frame junctions, or ambiguous translated residues. V3J clonotypes were defined as sequences sharing the same inferred V gene, J gene, and CDR3 amino acid sequence. The percentage overlap between two repertoires was calculated by dividing the number of shared unique clonotypes by the size of the smaller repertoire. RTK rarefaction, the Chao1 estimator, and Recon v2.1 estimates of unobserved clonotypes were used to assess repertoire richness. OLGA was used to compute generation probabilities for all TCRbeta clonotypes that the gDNA method yielded from a handful of donors. TCRdb mirrors the immuneACCESS table, restricted to in-frame sequences. Some clones are absent from its copies; in checked studies, under half trace to an unresolved V gene, and the reason for the others is unknown. V, J and clone size derive from that table, while D and trimming were established from the DNA sequence. In all, the sample holds around 600,000 clones, and about 95% of those were seen once. About 0.11% of the sample goes to the ten largest clones.

V was cut back by 0 bases and J by 3 bases, leaving a gap of 6 bases between them. From cysteine to phenylalanine, the CDR3 is 13 amino acids long. The read is trimmed to its CDR3 DNA, 39 bases read in frame from base 1. Per the germline V gene, SGHAT is the CDR1 and FQNNGV is the CDR2. CD8 naive samples were CD45RO-negative cells positively selected for CCR7, giving a CD45RA+CCR7+ population that excluded TemRA cells. Donors were healthy HIV-negative adults with no recently reported acute infections or vaccinations. All donors were Caucasian adults living in Nashville, Tennessee, USA. Blood was collected by leukapheresis, and PBMCs were isolated by Ficoll-Histopaque density gradient centrifugation and then cryopreserved in liquid nitrogen vapor phase. Purity and quantity of every magnetically sorted T cell population were checked by analytical flow cytometry. Each sorted fraction had its genomic DNA isolated and then quantified by UV absorbance on a Nanodrop 2000c.

The chain links TRBV11-2 with TRBJ2-7; confidence is insufficient to name the D gene. Sequenced input: naive CD8+ T cells sorted from blood. This sample's cell subset or site label indicates: CD45RA+CCR7+. The source is a woman aged 30 to 39 in good health. The base sequence is TGTGCCAGCAGCTTAGATATCCGCTACGAGCAGTACTTC. Translated, it reads CASSLDIRYEQYF.